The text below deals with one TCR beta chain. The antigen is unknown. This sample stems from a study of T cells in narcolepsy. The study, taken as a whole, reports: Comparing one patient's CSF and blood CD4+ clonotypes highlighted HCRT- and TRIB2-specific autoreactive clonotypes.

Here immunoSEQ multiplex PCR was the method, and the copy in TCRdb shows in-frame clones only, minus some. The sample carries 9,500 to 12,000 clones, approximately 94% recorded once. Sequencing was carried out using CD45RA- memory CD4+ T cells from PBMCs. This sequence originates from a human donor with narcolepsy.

CDR3 loop: CASSERTSGSVGSWETQYF. The CDR3 nucleotides read TGTGCCAGCAGTGAACGGACTAGCGGGAGTGTAGGCAGTTGGGAGACCCAGTACTTC. This chain connects TRBV6-1 to TRBJ2-5; 13 nucleotides align to TRBD2. In germline, CDR1 is MNHNS, CDR2 SASEGT. This CDR3 has 19 amino acids. V dropped 2 bases and J dropped 5; count of bases not matched to a gene: 14.